Here is one TCR beta chain with its context. The antigen is not known. A much larger clone lies a single base off, so this may be a read error. The data derive from a study of liver allograft versus peripheral blood T cells. Study-level background: Recipients' peripheral blood T cell receptor repertoires were compared with those in transplanted livers.

Germline values: CDR1 SGHVT, CDR2 SQSDAQ. The CDR3 is made up of 16 amino acids. From the reads, TCRdb called clonotypes with MiXCR, one entry per CDR3 protein. This table holds some 3,700 distinct CDR3 sequences, around 15% found once. Findings of the study overall: Repertoires found inside liver allografts reportedly differed from T cell receptor repertoires in peripheral blood.

The clonotype was recovered from a human patient who had a liver transplant. Some T cells may arise from the graft donor. V usage is TRBV7-4 and J usage is TRBJ1-5; TRBD1 agrees at 9 bases. CDR3 protein: CTSSLVGGTGNQPQHF. The DNA for the CDR3 is TGTACCAGCAGCTTAGTTGGCGGGACAGGGAATCAGCCCCAGCATTTT.